Listed below are T cell receptor beta chains from one sample, sequenced in a study of cytomegalovirus exposure and HLA in healthy donors. Generated by immunoSEQ multiplex PCR, the TCRdb table keeps only in-frame clones and is missing some. Of some 190,000 clones in the sample, roughly three quarters were seen once. Sequences were obtained from PBMCs. These receptors came from a woman aged 45-65 years in good health and CMV-seronegative. The CDR3 runs from the conserved cysteine through the conserved F or W. The order of the fields is V gene, clone size, D gene, J gene, CDR3 DNA, CDR3 protein. The D gene is left open where the match is weak. Only some rows state a clone size, as once, few, many or a class for expanded clones.

TRBV5-4	-	TRBD1	TRBJ2-7	TGTGCCAGCAGCTTGGGGGGACAGGGATACGGCTACGAGCAGTACTTC	CASSLGGQGYGYEQYF
TRBV13	-	TRBD2	TRBJ2-1	TGTGCCAGCAGCCCCCTAGCGGGGGGTTACAATGAGCAGTTCTTC	CASSPLAGGYNEQFF
TRBV6-4	few	TRBD1	TRBJ2-3	TGTGCCAGCAGTGACTCGACAGGGGGACTGGATACGCAGTATTTT	CASSDSTGGLDTQYF
TRBV7-3	-	-	TRBJ2-7	TGTGCCAGCAGCTTAGGTGGACAGAGCTACGAGCAGTACTTC	CASSLGGQSYEQYF
TRBV13	few	-	TRBJ2-6	TGTGCCAGCAGTATAACAGGGCGCTCTGGGGCCAACGTCCTGACTTTC	CASSITGRSGANVLTF
TRBV18	-	TRBD2	TRBJ2-7	TGTGCCAGCTCACCACTCCAGAGCGGGAGTTTCTACGAGCAGTACTTC	CASSPLQSGSFYEQYF
TRBV10-3	-	TRBD1	TRBJ1-5	TGTGCCATCAGCCTGGGACAGACAGGTCAGCCCCAGCATTTT	CAISLGQTGQPQHF
TRBV9	-	-	TRBJ1-4	TGTGCCAGCAGCGTAGGGCAGGGGTGGAATGAAAAACTGTTTTTT	CASSVGQGWNEKLFF
TRBV27	-	TRBD2	TRBJ2-1	TGTGCCAGCAGTTATGGGACTAGCGGGGCAGAGCAGTTCTTC	CASSYGTSGAEQFF
TRBV6-1	-	-	TRBJ1-2	TGTGCCAGCAGTCCCTACCCGGCGGGTTATACCTTC	CASSPYPAGYTF
TRBV7-6	-	TRBD1	TRBJ2-7	TGTGCCAGCAGCTTAGAGGCCCCGGGACAGGGCCGTTTAAAGTCGAGGGAGCAGTACTTC	CASSLEAPGQGRLKSREQYF
TRBV6-6	-	-	TRBJ2-7	TGTGCCAGCAGTTACTCCCGCGGGATACCCCTAACCGAGCAGTACTTC	CASSYSRGIPLTEQYF
TRBV9	-	TRBD1	TRBJ2-2	TGTGCCAGCAGCGAGGGGGCCACCACCGGGGAGCTGTTTTTT	CASSEGATTGELFF
TRBV7-9	-	TRBD1	TRBJ1-2	TGTGCCAGCAGCTTAGCGAGCGGACAGGGGAACTATGGCTACACCTTC	CASSLASGQGNYGYTF
TRBV5-1	-	TRBD1	TRBJ2-3	TGCGCCAGCAGCTTGGAGGGGACAGGGGGCACAGATACGCAGTATTTT	CASSLEGTGGTDTQYF
TRBV6-5	-	TRBD1	TRBJ1-2	TGTGCCAGCAGACCCACCGGGACAGGGGGCTCTGGCTACACCTTC	CASRPTGTGGSGYTF
TRBV27	-	TRBD1	TRBJ2-7	TGTGCCAGCAGTTCTTACTACAGGGGAAGGTCTGGCGAGCAGTACTTC	CASSSYYRGRSGEQYF
TRBV6-5	-	-	TRBJ1-2	TGTGCCAGCAGTCTTGACAGCTATGGCTACACCTTC	CASSLDSYGYTF
TRBV9	-	-	TRBJ2-5	TGTGCCAGCAGCGTAGGGAACAGCCAAGAGACCCAGTACTTC	CASSVGNSQETQYF
TRBV27	-	TRBD1	TRBJ1-2	TGTGCCAGCAGTTTGGGGACAGGTACCTATGGCTACACCTTC	CASSLGTGTYGYTF
TRBV11-2	-	TRBD1	TRBJ2-7	TGTGCCAGCAGCCAGGGACAGGCCTACGAGCAGTACTTC	CASSQGQAYEQYF
TRBV11-1	-	-	TRBJ2-1	TGTGCCAGCAGCCCAGGGAATGAGCAGTTCTTC	CASSPGNEQFF
TRBV9	-	TRBD2	TRBJ2-3	TGTGCCAGCAGGAGGGGCGGGGGACGCACAGATACGCAGTATTTT	CASRRGGGRTDTQYF
TRBV6-5	few	TRBD1	TRBJ1-6	TGTGCCAGCAGTTACAAGGGGGCAAGGAATTCACCCCTCCACTTT	CASSYKGARNSPLHF
TRBV10-3	-	TRBD1	TRBJ1-4	TGTGCCATCAGTAGGACAGGGGGACAAGGGGAAAAACTGTTTTTT	CAISRTGGQGEKLFF
TRBV28	-	-	TRBJ2-1	TGTGCCAGCAGTTTGTCCCCAGTCAATGAGCAGTTCTTC	CASSLSPVNEQFF
TRBV11-2	-	-	TRBJ2-5	TGTGCCAGCAGCCGCCGGACAGATCAAGAGACCCAGTACTTC	CASSRRTDQETQYF
TRBV14	-	-	TRBJ1-2	TGTGCCAGCAGCCGTCATCAATACTATGGCTACACCTTC	CASSRHQYYGYTF
TRBV5-1	-	TRBD2	TRBJ2-3	TGCGCCAGCAGCTTGGTCGTGGGAGGGCCAGATACGCAGTATTTT	CASSLVVGGPDTQYF
TRBV7-2	-	-	TRBJ2-5	TGTGCCAGCAGCCCAGGGATCCGAGGAGGGAAGACCCAGTACTTC	CASSPGIRGGKTQYF
TRBV7-3	-	TRBD2	TRBJ2-3	TGTGCCAGCAGCTCTAGCGGGGTTGTGACAGATACGCAGTATTTT	CASSSSGVVTDTQYF
TRBV19	-	-	TRBJ1-2	TGTGCCAGTAGTGAGCCCCCTAACTATGGCTACACCTTC	CASSEPPNYGYTF
TRBV25-1	-	TRBD1	TRBJ1-1	TGTGCCAGCAGAGGACAGGGGGGGAGGAACACTGAAGCTTTCTTT	CASRGQGGRNTEAFF
TRBV2	once	-	TRBJ2-5	TGTGCCAGCAGTGCAGGACGGGGAGAGACCCAGTACTTC	CASSAGRGETQYF
TRBV5-5	-	-	TRBJ2-7	TGTGCCAGCAGCTGGAGGGGGGGCGGCTACGAGCAGTACTTC	CASSWRGGGYEQYF